These 10 T cell receptor beta chains originate from one sample sequenced in a study of vaccination effects on CD4 cells after COVID-19. These receptors' antigens are unknown. Subsequent to 10 days of culture, CD4+ T cells were isolated. The person had a PCR-confirmed SARS-CoV-2 infection during March to December 2020. Either the BNT162b2 or mRNA-1273 vaccine was given to participants in two doses. This table comes from immunoSEQ multiplex PCR, and its TCRdb copy is limited to in-frame clones, with some not included. This table holds 30,000 to 35,000 clones, around 74% found once. The specimen was CD4+ T cells from PBMCs cultured without peptide, collected after COVID-19 vaccination. These receptors all come from a human donor who had a prior SARS-CoV-2 infection.

The V call is TRBV24-1, the J call TRBJ2-6; no reliable D call. This CDR3 is built from 17 residues. Germline V gives CDR1 KGHDR, CDR2 SFDVKD. V was clipped by 1 base and J by 0 bases, with 9 bases between them. The CDR3: CATSDFGPASGANVLTF. Here the CDR3 DNA reads TGTGCCACCAGTGATTTCGGCCCAGCCTCTGGGGCCAACGTCCTGACTTTC.

The CDR3 sequence: CASSLGPTQETQYF. The CDR3 DNA follows: TGTGCCAGCAGCTTAGGCCCTACACAAGAGACCCAGTACTTC. V usage is TRBV7-2 and J usage is TRBJ2-5; D not resolved. The CDR3 is made up of 14 amino acids. V gave up 1 base and J gave up 2 bases, with 8 bases separating them. Germline V gene sequence: CDR1 SGHTA, CDR2 FQGNSA.

The rearrangement joins TRBV6-5 to TRBJ2-1, with 11 bases matching TRBD2. Germline V CDR1 and CDR2: MNHEY, SVGAGI. This CDR3 has 16 residues. After removal of 2 bases from V and 4 bases from J, the junction contained 4 bases not matched to a gene. In DNA form, the CDR3 reads TGTGCCAGCAGTTACACGGCTAGCGGGGGGTACAATGAGCAGTTCTTC. Translation: CASSYTASGGYNEQFF.

The chain carries TRBV9 and TRBJ2-2, with 10 bases that match TRBD2. The CDR3 spans 15 residues. Losses at the gene ends were 0 bases for V and 5 bases for J; bases not matched to a gene: 1. CDR1 and CDR2 (germline): SGDLS, YYNGEE. CDR3 bases: TGTGCCAGCAGCGTAGGAGCGGGGGGGACCGGGGAGCTGTTTTTT. Its translation is CASSVGAGGTGELFF.

This clone appeared once. The chain recombines TRBV2 with TRBJ2-5; 12 nucleotides agree with TRBD2. Per germline, CDR1 SNHLY and CDR2 FYNNEI. The CDR3 contains 15 residues. V lost 4 bases to trimming and J lost 5 bases; unmatched junction nucleotides: 5. The CDR3 spells CASSATSGRGETQYF. As DNA, the CDR3 is TGTGCCAGCAGTGCGACTAGCGGGAGAGGGGAGACCCAGTACTTC. Variable domain in full (rest from reference TRBV2 and TRBJ2-5): EPEVTQTPSHQVTQMGQEVILRCVPISNHLYFYWYRQILGQKVEFLVSFYNNEISEKSEIFDDQFSVERPDGSNFTLKIRSTKLEDSAMYFCASSATSGRGETQYFGPGTRLLVL.

The V gene is TRBV15, the J gene TRBJ2-7; the D is unclear. V lost 4 bases and J 1 base, leaving 14 bases between the germline ends. The CDR3 contains 15 residues. CDR1 and CDR2 from the germline V gene are LNHNV and YYDKDF (reference sequence). This CDR3 is CATSNPGIFSYEQYF. In DNA, the CDR3 is TGTGCCACCAGCAACCCAGGTATTTTTTCCTACGAGCAGTACTTC.

The chain employs TRBV11-2 and TRBJ1-4; 7 nucleotides align to TRBD1. The CDR3 totals 20 residues. V gave up 0 bases and J gave up 2 bases; unmatched junction bases: 15. Germline values: CDR1 SGHAT, CDR2 FQNNGV. The CDR3 reads CASSLDPPQGVISTNEKLFF. The CDR3 DNA is TGTGCCAGCAGCTTAGATCCCCCCCAGGGGGTTATTTCGACTAATGAAAAACTGTTTTTT.

J is TRBJ2-5 and V is TRBV29-1; D tentatively fits TRBD1 or TRBD2 (6 bases each). V gave up 5 bases and J gave up 4 bases, with 17 bases separating them. The length of the CDR3 is 14 residues. Germline values: CDR1 SQVTM, CDR2 ANQGSEA. CDR3 amino acids: CSVLAWGAGETQYF. CDR3 sequence (DNA): TGCAGCGTTCTGGCATGGGGGGCTGGAGAGACCCAGTACTTC.

This chain joins TRBV5-8 and TRBJ1-6, with a weak D call TRBD1 (6 bases). The germline gives CDR1 SGHTS, CDR2 YDEGEE. V lost 5 bases to trimming and J lost 6 bases, with 18 bases between them. The CDR3 covers 16 residues. CDR3 nucleotide sequence: TGTGCCAGCAGTCCCCGACAGGCACGAACTAATTCACCCCTCCACTTT. Protein sequence: CASSPRQARTNSPLHF.

This chain links TRBV7-2 with TRBJ2-7; weak D call: TRBD2 (6 bases). The V gene's germline CDR1 is SGHTA and CDR2 FQGNSA. The CDR3 runs to 15 residues. V was pared by 2 bases and J by 4 bases, with 15 bases between. Here the CDR3 reads CASSLSPAGLYEQYF. The CDR3 coding sequence is TGTGCCAGCAGCTTAAGTCCAGCGGGTTTATACGAGCAGTACTTC.